This T cell receptor (beta chain) was recovered during a study of vaccination effects on CD4 cells after COVID-19. Study information: Convalescent patients (n = two) were sampled 16 days and one week prevaccination.

With regard to this clone: Its antigen is as yet unknown.

The ViraFEST assay expanded antigen-specific CD4+ T cells with viral peptide pools before sequencing. Subsequent to ten to eleven days of culture, CD4+ T cells were isolated. PCR showed that the person got SARS-CoV-2 infection at some point between March and December 2020. Losses at the gene ends were 2 bases for V and 2 bases for J; bases not matched to a gene: 5. The germline V gene has CDR1 SGHNT and CDR2 YYREEE (reference sequence). The CDR3 length is 16 residues. This table comes from immunoSEQ multiplex PCR, and its TCRdb copy is limited to in-frame clones, with some not included. The sample lists under 55,000 clones, roughly 80% occurring once.

The clonotype was recovered from a human donor who had a prior SARS-CoV-2 infection. Sequences were derived from CD4+ T cells from PBMCs cultured with a peptide pool, sampled before COVID-19 vaccination. This sequence joins TRBV5-4 and TRBJ2-5, with TRBD2 identical over 11 bases. CDR3: CASSLGLAGGQETQYF. For the CDR3, the DNA is TGTGCCAGCAGCTTAGGCCTAGCGGGAGGACAAGAGACCCAGTACTTC.